A selection of T cell receptor beta chains follows, all from one sample in a study of Tregs in tolerant kidney transplant recipients. Using immunoSEQ multiplex PCR, the repertoire was profiled, and TCRdb retains in-frame clones only, with some absent. The sample holds about 81,000 clones, around nine tenths seen once. The source material was CD4+ T cells from blood (PBMCs), sampled 24 months after the transplant. All receptors come from a human patient who received a combined kidney and bone marrow transplant. Some T cells may be graft donor cells. Both conserved end residues are part of each CDR3. The order of the fields is clone size, V gene, D gene, J gene, CDR3 DNA, CDR3 protein. The D gene is left open where the match is weak. Expanded clones get a size class; other rows say once, few or many, or leave the size out.

NA	TRBV4-2	NA	TRBJ2-5	TGTGCCAGCAGCCAAGCCCCGGCGCTAGATGAGACCCAGTACTTC	CASSQAPALDETQYF
NA	TRBV11-3	NA	TRBJ2-1	TGTGCCAGCAGCTTATGGTGGGAGGGGGACAATGAGCAGTTCTTC	CASSLWWEGDNEQFF
NA	TRBV14	TRBD2	TRBJ2-7	TGTGCCAGCAGCCTACGAACACTCAGTTGGGGACTAGCGGGAGGGACAGTCTCCTACGAGCAGTACTTC	CASSLRTLSWGLAGGTVSYEQYF
NA	TRBV11-3	NA	TRBJ1-1	TGTGCCAGCAGCTTAGGAGCGAACACTGAAGCTTTCTTT	CASSLGANTEAFF
NA	TRBV7-7	NA	TRBJ2-2	TGTGCCATCGGGGGCGGGAGAACGATCACCGGGGAGCTGTTTTTT	CAIGGGRTITGELFF
NA	TRBV11-2	NA	TRBJ2-2	TGTGCCAGCAGCTCTCTCCGCACCGGGGAGCTGTTTTTT	CASSSLRTGELFF
NA	TRBV15	TRBD1	TRBJ1-2	TGTGCCACCAGCAGAGGGGACAGGGATGGCTACACCTTC	CATSRGDRDGYTF
NA	TRBV11-3	NA	TRBJ2-1	TGTGCCAGCAGCTTAGTGCGGGCGGAGCAGTTCTTC	CASSLVRAEQFF
NA	TRBV7-9	NA	TRBJ1-4	TGTGCCAGCAGCCATACAGGGAGCAGCGCAAAACAAAAACTGTTTTTT	CASSHTGSSAKQKLFF
NA	TRBV9	TRBD1	TRBJ1-4	TGTGCCAGCAGCGTAGTTGGCAGGGGGGACGAAAAACTGTTTTTT	CASSVVGRGDEKLFF
NA	TRBV5-5	NA	TRBJ2-3	TGTGCCAGCAGACGTACCGGGACATCGATCACAGATACGCAGTATTTT	CASRRTGTSITDTQYF
once	TRBV7-3	TRBD2	TRBJ2-1	TGTGCCAGCAGCTTATTGGCCCCAACAGGACTAGCCCATGAGCAGTTCTTC	CASSLLAPTGLAHEQFF
NA	TRBV5-1	NA	TRBJ1-2	TGCGCCAGCAGCCTGCCGAGTACTCTTGGCTACACCTTC	CASSLPSTLGYTF
few	TRBV19	NA	TRBJ2-7	TGTGCCAGTACCGGAGGGACAGCCGAGCAGTACTTC	CASTGGTAEQYF
once	TRBV28	NA	TRBJ1-1	TGTGCCAGCAGTTCTCCACTTGGGGGGACTGAAGCTTTCTTT	CASSSPLGGTEAFF
NA	TRBV7-2	TRBD1	TRBJ1-2	TGTGCCAGCAGCCTTAGAGGGACAGGGAATGGCTACACCTTC	CASSLRGTGNGYTF
NA	TRBV10-3	TRBD1	TRBJ2-7	TGTGCCATCAGCAGGGACAGGGGGACATACGAGCAGTACTTC	CAISRDRGTYEQYF
NA	TRBV29-1	NA	TRBJ2-3	TGCAGCGCCCTGACTAGTACAGATACGCAGTATTTT	CSALTSTDTQYF